This T cell receptor (beta chain) appears in the sequencing data of a study of T-cell reconstitution after alpha-beta-depleted transplantation in children. Study-wide points: At around two months after transplant, the alpha-beta T cells were reportedly derived from several hundred expanded clones that came from non-depleted graft cells. Surviving recipient T cells and thymic progenitors produced the high day-60 TCRbeta diversity seen in some patients. When one year had passed after transplant, most T-cell counts and diversity came from newly produced T cells.

A remark on this clonotype: Antigen specificity is unknown.

Unique molecular identifiers tagged the TCRbeta library. MiXCR, run by TCRdb on the PCR reads, gives a single entry per CDR3 protein. Of about 580,000 distinct CDR3 sequences listed, roughly 23% are singletons. This CDR3 spans 14 amino acids. V dropped 1 base and J dropped 4 bases, with 10 bases sitting between them. This chain joins TRBV12-3 or TRBV12-4 and TRBJ1-1; a possible D gene is TRBD1 (5 bases). This clonotype was sampled from a boy in the first two years of life who had a stem cell transplant for acute myeloid leukemia, so the T cells may come from the graft donor. The sequencing used PBMCs, mostly from graft donor cells, collected 360 days after TCRalphabeta/CD19-depleted stem cell transplant. CDR3 amino acids: CASSLGGVGTEAFF. The CDR3 coding sequence is TGTGCCAGCAGTTTAGGGGGCGTGGGCACTGAAGCTTTCTTT.